This T cell receptor beta chain was profiled in a study of blood T cell repertoires in COVID-19. Whole-study context: COVID-19 samples, acute and convalescent, were from the United States, Italy and Spain. The analysed material was cDNA or gDNA that came from T cells, B-cell-depleted T cells, or PBMCs.

This CDR3 has 14 residues. Looked up from germline, CDR1 is GTSNPN and CDR2 is SVGIG (reference sequence). V was pared by 3 bases and J by 8 bases, with 19 bases between. Authors' analysis steps: Amplified reference gene primers provided the basis for estimating nucleated cell counts. This table comes from immunoSEQ multiplex PCR, and its TCRdb copy is limited to in-frame clones, with some not included. The DNA was the basis for D and trimming; V, J and clone size are from that table. The table has 150,000 to 200,000 clones, under 85% seen once. V usage is TRBV30 and J usage is TRBJ1-2; tentatively, D is TRBD1 (6 bases). This receptor was identified in a man in his 60s with active or convalescent COVID-19. The sample comprised peripheral blood. CDR3 nucleotides: TGTGCCTGGAGCCTCACAAATCAGGGACACGGCTACACCTTC. It yields the protein CAWSLTNQGHGYTF.